Listed here are 2 T cell receptor beta chains from one sample, sequenced in a study of T cell responses to AZD1222 COVID-19 vaccine (dated by TCRdb to the early 2020s). The intended sense of this specimen's time point label: baseline before first vaccination. The library was built by means of the immunoSEQ multiplex PCR assay. What TCRdb holds here is the immuneACCESS table cut down to in-frame rearrangements. Part of the clones is not present; checked against another copy, under half of the missing clones reflect an unresolved V gene, and the others are unexplained. For this sample there are over 55,000 clones; about four fifths appear just once. Clones ranked in the top ten supply less than 9.5% of the sample. This sample comprised peripheral blood, obtained on day 0 of AZD1222 vaccination. The receptors stem from an adult in good health.

V gene TRBV7-9 combines with J gene TRBJ1-1; unclear D gene. This CDR3 has 14 amino acids. In germline, CDR1 is SEHNR, CDR2 FQNEAQ (reference sequence). V gave up 4 bases and J gave up 1 base, with 10 bases separating them. CDR3 sequence reads: CASSSIYRNTEAFF. Here the CDR3 DNA reads TGTGCCAGCAGCTCGATTTACCGGAACACTGAAGCTTTCTTT.

This clone was detected only a few times. This chain connects TRBV7-2 to TRBJ1-5, with D maybe TRBD1 (5 bases). This CDR3 has 16 amino acids. The V end lost 4 bases, the J end lost 1 base, and 14 bases lay between the germline ends. Germline loops: CDR1 SGHTA, CDR2 FQGNSA. The CDR3 reads CASSSGGRRSNQPQHF. The CDR3 DNA reads as TGTGCCAGCAGCTCTGGGGGAAGGAGGAGCAATCAGCCCCAGCATTTT.